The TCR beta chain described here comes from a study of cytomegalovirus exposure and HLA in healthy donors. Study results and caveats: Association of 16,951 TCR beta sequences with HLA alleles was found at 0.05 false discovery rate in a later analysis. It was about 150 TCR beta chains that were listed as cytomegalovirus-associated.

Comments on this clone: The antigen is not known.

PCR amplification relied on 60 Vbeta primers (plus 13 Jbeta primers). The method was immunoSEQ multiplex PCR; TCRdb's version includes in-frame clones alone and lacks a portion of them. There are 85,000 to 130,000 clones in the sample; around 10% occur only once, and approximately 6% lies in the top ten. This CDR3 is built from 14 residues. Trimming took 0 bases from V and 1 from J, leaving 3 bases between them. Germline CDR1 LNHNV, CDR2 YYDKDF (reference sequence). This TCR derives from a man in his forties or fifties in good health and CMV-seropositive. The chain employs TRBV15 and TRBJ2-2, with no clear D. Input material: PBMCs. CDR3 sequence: CATSRDRNTGELFF. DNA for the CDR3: TGTGCCACCAGCAGAGATAGGAACACCGGGGAGCTGTTTTTT.